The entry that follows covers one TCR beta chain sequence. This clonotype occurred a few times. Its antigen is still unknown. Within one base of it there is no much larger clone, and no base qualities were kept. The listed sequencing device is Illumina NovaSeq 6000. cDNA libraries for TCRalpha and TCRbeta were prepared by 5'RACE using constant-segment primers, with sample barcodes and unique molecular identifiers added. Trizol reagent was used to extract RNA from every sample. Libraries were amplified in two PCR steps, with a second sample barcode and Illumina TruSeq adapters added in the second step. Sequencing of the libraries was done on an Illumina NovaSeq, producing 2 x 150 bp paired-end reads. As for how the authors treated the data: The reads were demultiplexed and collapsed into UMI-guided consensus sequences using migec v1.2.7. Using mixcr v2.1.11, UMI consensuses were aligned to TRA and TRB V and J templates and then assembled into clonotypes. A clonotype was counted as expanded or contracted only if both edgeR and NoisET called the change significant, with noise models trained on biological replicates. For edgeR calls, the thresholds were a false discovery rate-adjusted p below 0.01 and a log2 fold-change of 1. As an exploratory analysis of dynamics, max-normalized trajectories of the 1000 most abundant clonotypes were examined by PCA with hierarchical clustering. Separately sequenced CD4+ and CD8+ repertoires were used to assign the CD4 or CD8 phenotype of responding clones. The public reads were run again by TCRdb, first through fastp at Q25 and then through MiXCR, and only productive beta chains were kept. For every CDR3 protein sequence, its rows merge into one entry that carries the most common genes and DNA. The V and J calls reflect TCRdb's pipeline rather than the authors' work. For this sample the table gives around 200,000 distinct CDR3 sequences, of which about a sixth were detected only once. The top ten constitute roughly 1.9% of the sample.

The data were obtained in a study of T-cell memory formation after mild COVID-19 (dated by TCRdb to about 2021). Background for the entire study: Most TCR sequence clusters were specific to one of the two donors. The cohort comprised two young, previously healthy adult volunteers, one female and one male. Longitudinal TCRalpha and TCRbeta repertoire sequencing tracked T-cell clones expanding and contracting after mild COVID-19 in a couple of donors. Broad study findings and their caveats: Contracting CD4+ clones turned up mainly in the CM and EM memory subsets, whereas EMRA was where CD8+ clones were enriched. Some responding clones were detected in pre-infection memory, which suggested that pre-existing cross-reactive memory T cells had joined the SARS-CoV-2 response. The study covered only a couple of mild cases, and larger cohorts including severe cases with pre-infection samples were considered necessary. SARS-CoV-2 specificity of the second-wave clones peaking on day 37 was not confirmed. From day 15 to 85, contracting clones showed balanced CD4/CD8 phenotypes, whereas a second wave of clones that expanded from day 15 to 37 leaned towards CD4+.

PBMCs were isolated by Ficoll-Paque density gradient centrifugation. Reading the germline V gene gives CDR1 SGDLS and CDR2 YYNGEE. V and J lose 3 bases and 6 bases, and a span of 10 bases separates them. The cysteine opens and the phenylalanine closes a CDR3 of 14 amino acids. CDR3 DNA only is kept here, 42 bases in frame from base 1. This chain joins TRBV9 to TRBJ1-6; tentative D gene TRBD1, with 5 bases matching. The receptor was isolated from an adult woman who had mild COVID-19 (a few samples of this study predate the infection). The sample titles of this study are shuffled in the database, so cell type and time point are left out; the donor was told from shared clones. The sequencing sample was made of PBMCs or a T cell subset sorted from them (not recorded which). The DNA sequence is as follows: TGTGCCAGCAGCGCGCCAGGGATTAATTCACCCCTCCACTTT. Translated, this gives CASSAPGINSPLHF.